The text below deals with one T cell receptor beta chain. CDR1 SGHDT and CDR2 YYEEEE come from the germline V gene. This CDR3 is 15 amino acids long. Trimming cost V 3 bases and J 7 bases; bases outside gene matches: 6. These data come from a study of blood T cell repertoires in COVID-19. Looking at the study overall: Specimens from acute and convalescent COVID-19 originated in the United States, Italy and Spain. The analysed material was cDNA or gDNA that came from T cells, B-cell-depleted T cells, or PBMCs.

Original processing notes: Quantification of nucleated cells was approximated via reference gene primer amplification. Produced via immunoSEQ multiplex PCR; TCRdb's table is partial and in-frame only. That table is the source of V, J and clone size, and D and trimming were worked out from the DNA. The sample lists around 100,000 clones, about four fifths occurring once. The genes are TRBV5-6 and TRBJ1-5; 11 bases are shared with TRBD1. The receptor was derived from a man between 60 and 75 years old with acute or convalescent COVID-19. The sample comprised peripheral blood. Here the CDR3 reads CASSSGTGGWQPQHF. CDR3 DNA sequence: TGTGCCAGCAGCTCCGGGACAGGGGGTTGGCAGCCCCAGCATTTT.